The next 8 T cell receptor beta chains were all read from a single sample in a study of T-cell memory formation after mild COVID-19. Using its own MiXCR run on the 5' RACE reads, TCRdb lists one record per CDR3 protein. The table lists about 430,000 distinct CDR3 sequences, approximately 24% of them singletons. The source material was PBMCs or a T cell subset sorted from them (not recorded which). The receptors originated from an adult woman who had mild COVID-19 (a few samples of this study predate the infection). Cell type and time point are not known.

V usage is TRBV12-3 or TRBV12-4 and J usage is TRBJ2-1; the D is unclear. The CDR3 sequence is 13 residues long. Trimming left V 2 bases short and J 6 bases short, with 8 bases between. The CDR3 nucleotides read TGTGCCAGCAGTTTATCGGAGACCAATGAGCAGTTCTTC. This encodes CASSLSETNEQFF.

The chain combines TRBV29-1 with TRBJ2-1; 9 positions match TRBD1. The CDR3 has 15 residues. From germline, CDR1 is SQVTM and CDR2 ANQGSEA. The V gene end was trimmed by 8 bases and the J gene end by 7 bases; junction bases not matched to a gene: 15. The CDR3 nucleotides read TGCAGCTCGGGACAGGGATCTCTACTGGGTAATGAGCAGTTCTTC. The encoded protein is CSSGQGSLLGNEQFF.

This clonotype came up a few times. The chain is built from TRBV24-1 and TRBJ2-7, with D unclear. This CDR3 is built from 13 residues. V lost 4 bases to trimming and J lost 3 bases, with 9 bases between them. Germline CDR1 reads KGHDR; CDR2 reads SFDVKD. This chain's CDR3 is CATSDYGGYEQYF. CDR3 sequence (DNA): TGTGCCACCAGTGACTACGGTGGCTACGAGCAGTACTTC.

This clonotype has only a few counts. As DNA, the CDR3 is TGTGCCAGCCTAGATGGGTCCTCCTACGAGCAGTACTTC. This translates into CASLDGSSYEQYF. The V call is TRBV6-5, the J call TRBJ2-7; D call uncertain. V gave up 8 bases and J gave up 0 bases, with 11 bases separating them. The CDR3 has 13 amino acids. Germline V lookup: CDR1 MNHEY, CDR2 SVGAGI.

The chain couples TRBV12-3 or TRBV12-4 to TRBJ2-3; a possible D gene is TRBD1 (5 bases). V lost 8 bases and J lost 10, with 16 bases in between. This CDR3 contains 12 residues. CDR3 nucleotides: TGTGCCAGCGGGGATTACAGGAGATCGCAGTATTTT. Its translation: CASGDYRRSQYF.

In this sample, this clonotype turned up a few times. This sequence joins TRBV24-1 and TRBJ2-2; D remains ambiguous. The CDR3 extends over 12 amino acids. The germline V gene encodes CDR1 KGHDR and CDR2 SFDVKD. Trimming pared 8 bases from V and 1 base from J, leaving 4 bases between. CDR3 loop: CATNQNTGELFF. CDR3 DNA sequence: TGTGCCACCAATCAGAACACCGGGGAGCTGTTTTTT.

The chain employs TRBV2 and TRBJ2-1, with 12 bases aligning to TRBD2. The V gene's germline CDR1 is SNHLY and CDR2 FYNNEI. This CDR3 is built from 16 residues. The ends lost 3 bases at V and 8 bases at J; junction bases unmatched: 8. CDR3 loop: CASSDGVTSGSHEQFF. The CDR3 DNA is TGTGCCAGCAGTGACGGTGTGACTAGCGGGAGTCATGAGCAGTTCTTC.

The chain is built from TRBV20-1 and TRBJ2-5; a possible D gene is TRBD2 (5 bases). CDR1 is DFQATT, CDR2 SNEGSKA, per germline (reference sequence). The CDR3 is 15 amino acids. V was trimmed by 0 bases and J by 5 bases, leaving 16 bases between them. Written as DNA, the CDR3 is TGCAGTGCTAGAGATCTTCAGGCTTCGGGGGAGACCCAGTACTTC. Residues: CSARDLQASGETQYF.